The next 14 T cell receptor beta chains were all read from a single sample in a study of blood T cell repertoires in COVID-19. Profiled with immunoSEQ multiplex PCR; TCRdb holds only in-frame clones, not every one. This sample has more than 150,000 clones, with about four fifths found just once. The sample consisted of peripheral blood. These receptors were obtained from an elderly woman with COVID-19, enrolled during active disease.

Comment on this clone: A read error may account for a junction end that differs from germline. The chain combines TRBV7-7 with TRBJ2-7, with a possible D match to TRBD2 (6 bases). Germline CDR1 is SSHAT and CDR2 is FNYEAQ (reference sequence). The CDR3 spans 15 residues. In DNA form, the CDR3 reads TGTGCTAGCAGCTTAGAAGCGGGTGCCCCCTACGAGCAGTACTTC. This translates into CASSLEAGAPYEQYF. Full variable domain (outside the CDR3, taken from reference TRBV7-7 and TRBJ2-7): GAGVSQSPRYKVTKRGQDVTLRCDPISSHATLYWYQQALGQGPEFLTYFNYEAQPDKSGLPSDRFSAERPEGSISTLTIQRTEQRDSAMYRCASSLEAGAPYEQYFGPGTRLTVT.

The sample holds one count of this clone. The genes are TRBV27 and TRBJ2-7, with 10 bases lining up with TRBD1. The germline V gene encodes CDR1 MNHEY and CDR2 SMNVEV (reference sequence). The CDR3 extends over 15 amino acids. The junction had 9 bases not matched to a gene; V was cut back by 6 bases and J by 4 bases. The chain's CDR3 is CASRSPGTGEYEQYF. CDR3 nucleotides: TGTGCCAGCAGATCTCCCGGGACAGGGGAGTACGAGCAGTACTTC.

This chain links TRBV27 with TRBJ2-1; 8 bases agree with TRBD1. V gave up 5 bases and J gave up 2 bases; unmatched junction bases: 2. The length of the CDR3 is 14 residues. In germline, CDR1 is MNHEY, CDR2 SMNVEV (reference sequence). CDR3 nucleotide sequence: TGTGCCAGCAGTCCCAGGGGGCCCTACAATGAGCAGTTCTTC. Protein sequence: CASSPRGPYNEQFF.

The CDR3 spells CASSLVGRGDAEAFF. In DNA form, the CDR3 reads TGTGCCAGCAGCTTAGTGGGCAGGGGAGATGCTGAAGCTTTCTTT. This rearrangement joins TRBV11-3 to TRBJ1-1; TRBD1 is a possible D gene (6 bases). The ends were cut back, 1 base at V and 6 bases at J, with 15 bases in the middle. This CDR3 comprises 15 residues. CDR1 and CDR2 (germline): SGHNT, YENEEA.

The chain combines TRBV19 with TRBJ2-2; TRBD2 might be the D (6 bases). The CDR3 consists of 15 residues. V lost 3 bases and J 3 bases, leaving 11 bases between the germline ends. Looked up from germline, CDR1 is LNHDA and CDR2 is SQIVND (reference sequence). The CDR3 DNA sequence: TGTGCCAGTAGTATTACCGGGAGTCACACCGGGGAGCTGTTTTTT. This codes for CASSITGSHTGELFF.

This rearrangement joins TRBV15 to TRBJ2-1, with 7 bases lining up with TRBD1. CDR1 LNHNV and CDR2 YYDKDF come from the germline V gene (reference sequence). V shed 5 bases and J 3 bases; nucleotides not matched to a gene: 7. The CDR3 is made up of 15 amino acids. Written as DNA, the CDR3 is TGTGCCACCAGCGCCCGGACAGGATACTACAATGAGCAGTTCTTC. It codes for CATSARTGYYNEQFF.

This clone appeared a few times. The rearrangement uses TRBV16 and TRBJ1-2; D is perhaps TRBD1 (5 bases). The CDR3 runs to 18 residues. Germline lookup yields CDR1 KGHSY and CDR2 FQNENV. V lost 0 bases to trimming and J lost 4 bases, with 21 bases between them. The CDR3 loop is CASSQSIFRGPGGYGYTF. The CDR3 nucleotides read TGTGCCAGCAGCCAATCAATATTCCGGGGCCCCGGGGGCTATGGCTACACCTTC.

This clone was picked up one time. The chain carries TRBV7-9 and TRBJ1-5; D possibly corresponds to TRBD1 (6 bases). This CDR3 region has 11 residues. Germline V CDR1 and CDR2: SEHNR, FQNEAQ (reference sequence). Trimming removed 1 base at V and 13 bases at J, with 8 bases between. The CDR3 loop is CASSLGTDQHF. Here the CDR3 DNA reads TGTGCCAGCAGCTTAGGGACAGATCAGCATTTT.

The rearrangement uses TRBV19 and TRBJ1-5; 9 bases match TRBD1. The germline V gene has CDR1 LNHDA and CDR2 SQIVND (reference sequence). This CDR3 is 16 amino acids long. The ends lost 3 bases at V and 1 base at J; junction bases unmatched: 4. The CDR3 DNA reads as TGTGCCAGTAGTATGGGGACAGGGTTAAGCAATCAGCCCCAGCATTTT. Protein sequence: CASSMGTGLSNQPQHF. Drawing the rest from reference TRBV19 and TRBJ1-5, the complete variable domain is DGGITQSPKYLFRKEGQNVTLSCEQNLNHDAMYWYRQDPGQGLRLIYYSQIVNDFQKGDIAEGYSVSREKKESFPLTVTSAQKNPTAFYLCASSMGTGLSNQPQHFGDGTRLSIL.

This clone was counted many times. The chain employs TRBV7-9 and TRBJ2-3; 7 bases map to TRBD2. Germline V gives CDR1 SEHNR, CDR2 FQNEAQ (reference sequence). This CDR3 spans 16 amino acids. J gave up 2 bases and V 5 bases, and 10 bases lay outside the gene matches. CDR3 sequence: CASSRGDYGTTDTQYF. CDR3 in DNA: TGTGCCAGCAGCCGGGGGGACTACGGGACCACAGATACGCAGTATTTT.

The CDR3 bases are TGTGCCAGCAGCTTAGTGGGACAGGGGAACACCGGGGAGCTGTTTTTT. Protein sequence: CASSLVGQGNTGELFF. The genes are TRBV7-7 and TRBJ2-2; 9 bases match TRBD1. V shed 1 base, J shed 1 base, and the junction held 1 base outside the gene matches. The CDR3 extends over 16 amino acids. Germline V gene lookup returns CDR1 SSHAT and CDR2 FNYEAQ (reference sequence). Supplemented by reference TRBV7-7 and TRBJ2-2, the full variable domain reads GAGVSQSPRYKVTKRGQDVTLRCDPISSHATLYWYQQALGQGPEFLTYFNYEAQPDKSGLPSDRFSAERPEGSISTLTIQRTEQRDSAMYRCASSLVGQGNTGELFFGEGSRLTVL.

The gene calls are TRBV23-1 and TRBJ2-5, with 7 bases fitting TRBD2. TRBV23-1 is classed as an ORF, of uncertain function. This CDR3 spans 18 amino acids. The junction had 12 bases not matched to a gene; V was cut back by 0 bases and J by 2 bases. The DNA for the CDR3 is TGCGCCAGCAGTCAATCGATTGGGCTAGCGGACCTACAAGAGACCCAGTACTTC. This translates into CASSQSIGLADLQETQYF.

Written as DNA, the CDR3 is TGCGCCAGCAGCGGTATCAGGGGGTCACCCCTCCACTTT. The encoded protein is CASSGIRGSPLHF. The gene calls are TRBV5-1 and TRBJ1-6, with 7 nucleotides matching TRBD1. CDR1 is SGHRS and CDR2 is YFSETQ in the germline V gene. Losses at the gene ends were 4 bases for V and 10 bases for J; bases not matched to a gene: 5. The CDR3 is made up of 13 amino acids.

The rearrangement uses TRBV30 and TRBJ2-5; tentative D call: TRBD2 (7 bases). Trimming took 0 bases from V and 3 from J, leaving 17 bases between them. The germline V gene has CDR1 GTSNPN and CDR2 SVGIG (reference sequence). This CDR3 comprises 16 residues. CDR3 region: CAWSVMWGGQEETQYF. The CDR3, as DNA: TGTGCCTGGAGTGTAATGTGGGGGGGCCAGGAAGAGACCCAGTACTTC. The full variable domain, rest sourced from reference TRBV30 and TRBJ2-5, is SQTIHQWPATLVQPVGSPLSLECTVEGTSNPNLYWYRQAAGRGLQLLFYSVGIGQISSEVPQNLSASRPQDRQFILSSKKLLLSDSGFYLCAWSVMWGGQEETQYFGPGTRLLVL.